A selection of T cell receptor beta chains follows, all from one sample in a study of graft-versus-host responses after intestinal transplantation. Libraries were prepared by immunoSEQ multiplex PCR; TCRdb keeps only in-frame clonotypes and omits some of them. The sample has some 26,000 clones; roughly 95% are singletons. Sequenced material: PBMCs, taken 156 days after intestinal transplant. The receptors derive from a human patient who received an intestinal transplant, so some T cells may come from the graft donor. The CDR3 runs from the conserved cysteine through the conserved F or W. D genes are given only for firm matches.

v_gene	d_gene	CDR3aa
TRBV29-1	NA	CSVEGTGAIDTQYF
TRBV7-9	NA	CAGRPENDEKLFF
TRBV27	TRBD1	CASSSGQIYEQYF
TRBV5-1	NA	CASSSGPSQETQYF
TRBV7-6	NA	CASSPGPYPIGQYF
TRBV5-1	TRBD1	CASSFTTGGYEQYF
TRBV30	NA	CAWSIGAGANVLTF
TRBV28	NA	CATSPINTGKQETQYF
TRBV6-9	TRBD1	CASSYRTGDGYTF
TRBV7-9	NA	CASSLLGYNEQFF
TRBV5-6	NA	CASSLGVTPRNSPLHF
TRBV27	NA	CASTISGGNTEAFF
TRBV2	NA	CASSEPPLTGVGYTF
TRBV30	NA	CAWSVGVNEQFF
TRBV19	TRBD2	CASSSGGPLNEQFF
TRBV30	TRBD2	CAWSSGSKETQYF
TRBV27	TRBD1	CASSLMRGRLTDTQYF
TRBV27	TRBD2	CASSPVAGGPGNIQYF
TRBV15	TRBD2	CATSRDVAGGETQYF
TRBV6-5	TRBD1	CASSYSGTGLGEQYF
TRBV28	NA	CASSFMGPSGTQYF
TRBV6-5	TRBD1	CASSDRVYSPLHF
TRBV7-9	NA	CASSPPPNEQYF
TRBV7-9	TRBD1	CASSLVTGAGNTIYF
TRBV6-5	NA	CASSPRDPNQPQHF
TRBV5-5	TRBD1	CASSLTTGVNTIYF
TRBV7-6	NA	CASSFPISAGGELFF
TRBV9	TRBD2	CASSKLAGKSGANVLTF
TRBV10-1	TRBD1	CASSDDRGLWDTQYF
TRBV7-2	NA	CASSLGDSNQPQHF
TRBV30	NA	CAWGGRLTEAFF
TRBV12-5	TRBD2	CASAPTSASYNEQFF